This T cell receptor beta chain was sequenced for a study of post-analysis software for immune sequencing data. Study results and limitations: Relative to controls, patients had 5 or 6 TRBV segments at higher frequency, with TRBV5-6, TRBV5-1 and TRBV20-1 among these.

The CDR3 has 14 amino acids. A remark on this clonotype: Its antigen remains unidentified.

Presence of unique molecular identifiers characterized the TCR beta cDNA libraries. TCRdb fed the PCR reads into MiXCR, producing one record per CDR3 protein. The data show hundreds of thousands of distinct CDR3 sequences, about 32% seen once. The chain couples TRBV12-3 or TRBV12-4 to TRBJ2-5; tentative D call: TRBD1 (6 bases). The J call may be faulty, since TRBJ2-7 better matches the DNA end. The material sequenced was blood. This TCR derives from a girl aged 5-17 years with multiple sclerosis. The CDR3 protein is CASTVGAWGPEQYF. In DNA, the CDR3 is TGTGCCAGCACTGTGGGAGCCTGGGGGCCCGAGCAGTACTTC.